Following are 19 T cell receptor beta chains from one sample sequenced in a study of molecular identifiers for immune sequencing clone quantification. TCRdb ran MiXCR on the PCR reads and lists one entry per CDR3 protein. Here the sample spans 9,500 to 15,000 distinct CDR3 sequences, around 19% being singletons. Sequenced: naive CD8+ T cells from blood, with Jurkat cell RNA spiked in. Subset: FACS-sorted CD8+CD4-CCR7+CD45RA+ naive T cells. Every receptor here comes from a human donor in good health. Some libraries in this study had Jurkat cell RNA spiked in.

This clonotype was recorded a few times. The junction departs from germline at one end; a sequencing error may be responsible. This chain joins TRBV6-5 and TRBJ1-1; D unresolved. The CDR3 runs to 13 residues. Germline V gives CDR1 MNHEY, CDR2 SVGAGI. CDR3 region: CASRPLMNTEALF. The CDR3 nucleotides read TGTGCCAGCAGGCCCCTTATGAACACTGAAGCTCTCTTT.

This clonotype was seen ten or more times. The chain is built from TRBV5-6 and TRBJ2-4; D is unresolved. With 2 bases removed from V and 5 bases from J, the gap between germline ends came to 8 bases. Germline assignment: CDR1 SGHDT and CDR2 YYEEEE. This CDR3 has 13 amino acids. The CDR3 loop reads CASSLNPENIQYF. For the CDR3, the DNA is TGTGCCAGCAGCTTAAATCCCGAAAACATTCAGTACTTC.

As regards this clonotype: A much larger clone lies a single base off, so this may be a read error. The chain joins TRBV14 to TRBJ2-7; D is unclear. Germline V gives CDR1 SGHDN, CDR2 FVKESK. CDR3 size: 13 residues. In DNA form, the CDR3 reads TGTACCAGCAGCCTATCGTTACGAGGCGAGCAGTACTTC. Translated, it gives CTSSLSLRGEQYF.

The chain is built from TRBV27 and TRBJ2-3; weak D call: TRBD1 (5 bases). CDR3 length equals 14 residues. V was trimmed by 3 bases and J by 2 bases, leaving 9 bases between them. CDR1 and CDR2 (germline): MNHEY, SMNVEV (reference sequence). CDR3 bases: TGTGCCAGCAGTTTCTTACAGGCCACAGATACGCAGTATTTT. This codes for CASSFLQATDTQYF.

In this sample, this clonotype turned up once. One end of the junction does not line up with germline, which may come from a read error. The CDR3 bases are TGTGCCAGCAGCTTAACGGTTCTTCCCCCCCCAACTAATGAAGAACTGTTTTTT. Protein: CASSLTVLPPPTNEELFF. This rearrangement joins TRBV7-3 to TRBJ1-4; D remains unclear. The CDR3 length is 18 residues. Germline CDR1 reads SGHTA; CDR2 reads FQGTGA.

About this clonotype: A much larger clone lies one base from this, so it may be a read error. The chain is built from TRBV24-1 and TRBJ2-7, with 7 positions matching TRBD1. V shed 9 bases and J 2 bases; nucleotides not matched to a gene: 15. The germline gives CDR1 KGHDR, CDR2 SFDVKD. This CDR3 has 16 amino acids. The CDR3 loop is CATPSLQGRGPYEQYF. In nucleotides, the CDR3 is TGTGCCACCCCCTCCCTACAGGGGAGAGGCCCCTACGAGCAGTACTTC.

The CDR3 region has the DNA TGCGCCAGCAGCCAAGATGTCGGGGTAGCGGGATTTCTAGGGCAGTACTTC. It codes for CASSQDVGVAGFLGQYF. The V gene is TRBV4-3, the J gene TRBJ2-7, with TRBD2 matching 8 bases. The trim removed 0 bases at V and 9 bases at J, leaving 16 bases unmatched. Germline CDR1 LGHNA, CDR2 YSLEER. This CDR3 has 17 residues.

This clonotype showed up just a few times. J is TRBJ2-7 and V is TRBV2; no reliable D call. CDR3 length: 12 residues. Germline lookup yields CDR1 SNHLY and CDR2 FYNNEI. Between the trimmed V and J ends, which lost 8 bases and 5 bases, there was a span of 13 bases. The CDR3 bases are TGTGCCAGCTCGGCGTGGGGTGACGAGCAGTACTTC. This translates into CASSAWGDEQYF. Full variable domain (missing parts from reference TRBV2 and TRBJ2-7): EPEVTQTPSHQVTQMGQEVILRCVPISNHLYFYWYRQILGQKVEFLVSFYNNEISEKSEIFDDQFSVERPDGSNFTLKIRSTKLEDSAMYFCASSAWGDEQYFGPGTRLTVT.

Points on this clonotype: With a much larger clone just one base away, this may be a read error. This chain links TRBV20-1 with TRBJ1-5, with D perhaps TRBD1 (6 bases). CDR3 length equals 14 residues. Germline V gives CDR1 DFQATT, CDR2 SNEGSKA (reference sequence). CDR3 nucleotide sequence: TGCAGTGCACTGGACAGATATAGCAATCGGCCCCAGCATTTT. Amino acid sequence: CSALDRYSNRPQHF.

The sample holds many counts of this clonotype. V and J are TRBV6-5 and TRBJ2-1; 8 bases are shared with TRBD2. The CDR3 spans 14 residues. Germline V gene data show CDR1 as MNHEY and CDR2 as SVGAGI. The ends lost 2 bases at V and 10 bases at J; junction bases unmatched: 7. This chain's CDR3 is CASSYAAGALEQFF. DNA of the CDR3: TGTGCCAGCAGTTACGCAGCGGGAGCCCTGGAGCAGTTCTTC.

This clonotype has a count of ten or more. The V call is TRBV27, the J call TRBJ1-5; D is uncertain. Germline values: CDR1 MNHEY, CDR2 SMNVEV (reference sequence). This CDR3 is built from 13 residues. The ends were cut back, 2 bases at V and 4 bases at J, with 6 bases in the middle. The DNA for the CDR3 is TGTGCCAGCAGTTTAGAGCAAAATCAGCCCCAGCATTTT. It is translated as CASSLEQNQPQHF.

This clonotype came up many times. This rearrangement joins TRBV7-6 to TRBJ2-2, with D unresolved. Germline V gene lookup returns CDR1 SGHVS and CDR2 FNYEAQ. V dropped 1 base and J dropped 4 bases, with 1 base sitting between them. The CDR3 contains 12 residues. The CDR3 is CASSLGTGELFF. CDR3 sequence (DNA): TGTGCCAGCAGCTTAGGCACCGGGGAGCTGTTTTTT.

CDR3 in amino acids: CSARDPGVSYNEQFF. DNA for the CDR3: TGCAGTGCTAGGGACCCGGGAGTCTCCTACAATGAGCAGTTCTTC. This chain uses TRBV20-1 with TRBJ2-1; D perhaps matches TRBD2 (6 bases). The V gene's germline CDR1 is DFQATT and CDR2 SNEGSKA (reference sequence). This CDR3 is built from 15 residues. The V end was cut by 3 bases, the J end by 0 bases, with 12 bases between.

Within the sample, this clonotype is medium-sized. V is TRBV29-1 and J is TRBJ2-2; TRBD2 aligns across 8 bases. CDR3 length equals 15 residues. Looked up from germline, CDR1 is SQVTM and CDR2 is ANQGSEA. J gave up 1 base and V 3 bases, and 4 bases lay outside the gene matches. For the CDR3, the DNA is TGCAGCGTTGAGAGCGGGAGACTGAACACCGGGGAGCTGTTTTTT. Protein sequence: CSVESGRLNTGELFF.

The sample holds many counts of this clonotype. This chain connects TRBV13 to TRBJ2-6; 7 positions match TRBD2. The germline V gene has CDR1 PRHDT and CDR2 FYEKMQ (reference sequence). The CDR3 has 18 amino acids. Trimming at V came to 0 bases and at J to 2 bases, leaving 7 bases not matched to a gene. As DNA, the CDR3 is TGTGCCAGCAGCTTAGGGCGGGGGTTCGGGGCTGGGGCCAACGTCCTGACTTTC. Protein product: CASSLGRGFGAGANVLTF.

This clonotype was seen a few times. V usage is TRBV12-3 or TRBV12-4 and J usage is TRBJ1-5; D is undetermined. The CDR3 spans 13 residues. Trimming took 5 bases from V and 3 from J, leaving 8 bases between them. CDR3 protein: CASSPRINQPQHF. CDR3 DNA: TGTGCCAGCAGTCCACGGATCAATCAGCCCCAGCATTTT.

This clonotype was counted at least ten times. At one boundary the junction diverges from the germline segment, which might be a read error. This CDR3 is CAISERREWIGDTGELSF. As DNA, the CDR3 is TGTGCCATCAGTGAACGTCGGGAGTGGATTGGAGACACCGGGGAGCTGTCTTTT. The gene calls are TRBV10-3 and TRBJ2-2; perhaps TRBD2 as D (6 bases). The V gene's germline CDR1 is ENHRY and CDR2 SYGVKD. The CDR3 contains 18 residues.

This clonotype is medium-sized in the sample. The rearrangement links TRBV27 to TRBJ2-7, with 7 bases that match TRBD1. The CDR3 length is 13 residues. CDR1 MNHEY and CDR2 SMNVEV come from the germline V gene (reference sequence). Trimming at V came to 6 bases and at J to 3 bases, leaving 5 bases not matched to a gene. CDR3 sequence reads: CASSWGQNYEQYF. DNA of the CDR3: TGTGCCAGCAGCTGGGGACAGAACTACGAGCAGTACTTC.

The rearrangement uses TRBV2 and TRBJ2-7; no firm D call. CDR1 is SNHLY, CDR2 FYNNEI, per germline. This CDR3 spans 13 amino acids. With 1 base removed from V and 4 bases from J, the gap between germline ends came to 8 bases. CDR3 sequence reads: CASSEGVGYEQYF. CDR3 nucleotides: TGTGCCAGCAGTGAAGGTGTGGGGTACGAGCAGTACTTC.